This TCR beta chain is drawn from a study of T cell responses to AZD1222 COVID-19 vaccine. General study results and limits: Spike-specific TCR breadth and depth rose after two AZD1222 doses. Sampling that yielded the repertoires occurred only after the peak T cell response.

For this clone: The antigen remains undetermined.

V was pared by 0 bases and J by 9 bases, with 19 bases between. Germline lookup yields CDR1 SGHNT and CDR2 YYREEE (reference sequence). This CDR3 has 17 amino acids. Using immunoSEQ multiplex PCR, the repertoire was profiled, and TCRdb retains in-frame clones only, with some absent. The sample holds approximately 140,000 clones; 90% to 95% are singletons and the top ten take around 5.4%. Material: peripheral blood, obtained on day 0 of AZD1222 vaccination. This chain connects TRBV5-4 to TRBJ1-6; D is uncertain. This TCR was sampled from an adult in good health. CDR3 protein: CASSLGRRLGSGSPLHF. The CDR3 DNA reads TGTGCCAGCAGCTTGGGACGGAGGCTCGGTTCTGGTTCACCCCTCCACTTT. The whole variable domain, remainder taken from reference TRBV5-4 and TRBJ1-6, is ETGVTQSPTHLIKTRGQQVTLRCSSQSGHNTVSWYQQALGQGPQFIFQYYREEENGRGNFPPRFSGLQFPNYSSELNVNALELDDSALYLCASSLGRRLGSGSPLHFGNGTRLTVT.